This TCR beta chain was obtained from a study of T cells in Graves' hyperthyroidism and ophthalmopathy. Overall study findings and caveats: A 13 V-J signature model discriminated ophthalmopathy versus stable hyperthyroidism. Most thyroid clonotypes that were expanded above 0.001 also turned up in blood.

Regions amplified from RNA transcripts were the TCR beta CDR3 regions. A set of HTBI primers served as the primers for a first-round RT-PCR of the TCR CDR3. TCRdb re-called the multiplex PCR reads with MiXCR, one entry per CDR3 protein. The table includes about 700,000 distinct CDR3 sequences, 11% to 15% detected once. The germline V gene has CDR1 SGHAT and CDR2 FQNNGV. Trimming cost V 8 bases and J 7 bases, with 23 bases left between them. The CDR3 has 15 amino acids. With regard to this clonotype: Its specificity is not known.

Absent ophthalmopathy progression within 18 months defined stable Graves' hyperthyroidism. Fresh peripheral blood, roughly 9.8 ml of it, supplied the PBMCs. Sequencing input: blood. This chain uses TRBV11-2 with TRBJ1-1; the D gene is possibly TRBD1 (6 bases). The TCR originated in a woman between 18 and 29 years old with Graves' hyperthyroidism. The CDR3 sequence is CASHPGGLPRIEAFF. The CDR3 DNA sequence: TGTGCCAGCCACCCCGGGGGCCTTCCAAGAATTGAAGCTTTCTTT.